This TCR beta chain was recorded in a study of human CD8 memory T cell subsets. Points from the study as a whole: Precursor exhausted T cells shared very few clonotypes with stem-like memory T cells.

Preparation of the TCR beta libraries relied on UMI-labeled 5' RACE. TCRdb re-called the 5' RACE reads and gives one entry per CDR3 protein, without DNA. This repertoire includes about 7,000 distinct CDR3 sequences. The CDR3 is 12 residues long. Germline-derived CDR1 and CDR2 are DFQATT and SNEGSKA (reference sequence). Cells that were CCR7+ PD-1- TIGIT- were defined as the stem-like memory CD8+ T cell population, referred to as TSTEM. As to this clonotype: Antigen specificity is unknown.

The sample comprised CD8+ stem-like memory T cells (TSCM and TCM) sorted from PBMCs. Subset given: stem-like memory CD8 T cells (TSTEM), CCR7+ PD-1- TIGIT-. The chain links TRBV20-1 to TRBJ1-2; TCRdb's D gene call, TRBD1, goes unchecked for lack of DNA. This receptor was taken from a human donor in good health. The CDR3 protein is CSPGQTNYGYTF.